The entry that follows covers one T cell receptor (beta chain) sequence. Its antigen target is currently unknown. No base qualities exist here, and no much larger clone lies one base off it. Sample treatment or condition, as interpreted from the label and publication: allogeneic hematopoietic cell transplantation with graft depleted of TCRalphabeta T cells and CD19 B cells. The children who served as transplant recipients had been given grafts of TCRalphabeta/CD19-depleted allogeneic hematopoietic cells. The sample originates from a study of T-cell reconstitution after alpha-beta-depleted transplantation in children (dated by TCRdb to about 2016). Background for the entire study: T-cell immune reconstitution after TCRalphabeta/CD19-depleted allogeneic hematopoietic cell transplantation in children was quantitatively tracked in the study by means of TCR repertoire profiling. What the work shows at the level of the full study, not this receptor alone: In some patients, the high TCRbeta diversity seen at day 60 was put down to recipient T cells and intrathymic progenitors that had survived conditioning. The apparently early alphabetaT-cell count recovery about two months after transplant was reportedly dependent on only several hundred rapidly expanded clones derived from non-depleted graft cells. Over the following months the frequencies of hyperexpanded clones went down, and after one year T-cell counts and TCRbeta diversity were mostly credited to newly produced T cells.

The library was prepared using PCR. Instrument on record: Illumina HiSeq 2500. TCR libraries were prepared with molecular barcoding, using unique molecular identifiers to normalize TCRbeta repertoire quantification. Starting from the raw public reads, TCRdb applied fastp trimming at Q25, assembled clones with MiXCR and retained in-frame beta chains. Every distinct CDR3 protein forms one entry, paired with its most common genes and DNA. The sample table lists some 310,000 distinct CDR3 sequences, 23% of them with a count of one. The ten largest clones capture approximately 11% of the sample. The CDR3 holds 17 amino acids from the cysteine to the phenylalanine. The kept DNA is CDR3 alone, 51 bases in frame from the first base. Trimming accounts for 3 bases at V and 0 bases at J, while the number of junction bases matched to no gene is 9. The germline V gene yields SQVTM for CDR1 and ANQGSEA for CDR2.

This sequence was found in a male patient between 5 and 17 years old who had a stem cell transplant for acute lymphoblastic leukemia, so the T cells may come from the graft donor. Here the sequenced sample was PBMCs, mostly from graft donor cells, taken 180 days after TCRalphabeta/CD19-depleted stem cell transplant. The chain is encoded by TRBV29-1 joined to TRBJ2-1, with 9 central nucleotides matching TRBD2. The CDR3 here reads CSVDADLSGGSYNEQFF. In nucleotide form, the sequence is TGCAGCGTTGATGCGGACCTTAGCGGGGGCTCCTACAATGAGCAGTTCTTC.